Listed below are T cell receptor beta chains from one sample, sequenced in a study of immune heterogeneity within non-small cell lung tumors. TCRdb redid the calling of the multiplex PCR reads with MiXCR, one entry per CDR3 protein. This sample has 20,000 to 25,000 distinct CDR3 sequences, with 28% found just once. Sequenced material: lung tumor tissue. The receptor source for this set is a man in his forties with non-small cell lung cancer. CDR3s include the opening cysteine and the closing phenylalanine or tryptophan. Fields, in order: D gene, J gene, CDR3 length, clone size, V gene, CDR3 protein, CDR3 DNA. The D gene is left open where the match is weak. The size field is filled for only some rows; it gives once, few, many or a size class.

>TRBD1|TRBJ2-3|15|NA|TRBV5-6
CASSLRTGSTDTQYF
TGTGCCAGCAGCTTAAGGACAGGATCCACAGATACGCAGTATTTT
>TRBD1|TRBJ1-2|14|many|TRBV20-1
CSALKMTGNYGYTF
TGCAGTGCCCTAAAAATGACAGGGAACTATGGCTACACCTTC
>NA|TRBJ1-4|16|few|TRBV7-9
CASSAPPIATNEKLFF
TGTGCCAGCAGCGCACCGCCGATTGCAACTAATGAAAAACTGTTTTTT
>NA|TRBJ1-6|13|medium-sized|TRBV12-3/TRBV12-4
CASSRTEKTPLHF
TGTGCCAGCAGTAGGACGGAGAAGACGCCCCTCCACTTT
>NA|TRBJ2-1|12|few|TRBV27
CASSRMGSEQFF
TGTGCCAGCAGTCGGATGGGTAGTGAGCAGTTCTTC
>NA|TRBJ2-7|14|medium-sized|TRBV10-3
CAISESAGSYEQYF
TGTGCCATCAGTGAGTCGGCGGGATCCTACGAGCAGTACTTC
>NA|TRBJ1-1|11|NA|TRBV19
CASMGSTEAFF
TGTGCCAGTATGGGGTCCACTGAAGCTTTCTTT
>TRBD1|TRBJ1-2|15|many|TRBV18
CASSPGQGLVYGYTF
TGTGCCAGCTCACCGGGACAGGGACTCGTCTATGGCTACACCTTC
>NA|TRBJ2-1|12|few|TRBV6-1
CASSDQRFLQFF
TGTGCCAGCAGCGACCAGCGTTTTTTGCAGTTCTTC
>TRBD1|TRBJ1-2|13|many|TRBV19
CASSTSDRRGYTF
TGTGCCAGTAGTACTTCGGACAGGAGGGGCTACACCTTC
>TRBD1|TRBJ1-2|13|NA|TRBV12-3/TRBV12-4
CASSKGTGVGYTF
TGTGCCAGCAGCAAGGGAACAGGGGTGGGCTACACCTTC
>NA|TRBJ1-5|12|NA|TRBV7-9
CASSLVHQPQHF
TGTGCCAGCAGCTTAGTCCATCAGCCCCAGCATTTT
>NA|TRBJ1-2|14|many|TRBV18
CASSDSGTRYGYTF
TGTGCCAGCTCCGATTCCGGGACAAGGTATGGCTACACCTTC
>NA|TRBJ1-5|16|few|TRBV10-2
CASSEPDRSPGQPQHF
TGCGCCAGCAGTGAGCCGGACCGCAGCCCGGGGCAGCCCCAGCATTTT
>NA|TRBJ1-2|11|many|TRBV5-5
CASREHLSYTF
TGTGCCAGCCGAGAGCATTTAAGCTACACCTTC
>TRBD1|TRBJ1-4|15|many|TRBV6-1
CASSYFGTGGEKLFF
TGTGCCAGCAGTTATTTCGGGACAGGTGGAGAAAAACTGTTTTTT
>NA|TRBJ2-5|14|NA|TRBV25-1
CASSEPGYLKTQYF
TGTGCCAGCAGTGAACCGGGATATCTGAAGACCCAGTACTTC
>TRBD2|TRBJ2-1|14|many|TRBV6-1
CASGTSGSHNEQFF
TGTGCCAGCGGAACAAGCGGGAGCCACAATGAGCAGTTCTTC
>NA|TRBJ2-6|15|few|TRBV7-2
CASSLQYSGANVLTF
TGTGCCAGCAGCTTACAGTACTCTGGGGCCAACGTCCTGACTTTC
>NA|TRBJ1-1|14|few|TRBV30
CAYSVLGGVTEAFF
TGTGCCTATTCCGTATTGGGAGGGGTCACTGAAGCTTTCTTT
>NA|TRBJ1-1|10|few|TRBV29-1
CSVENTEAFF
TGCAGCGTTGAGAACACTGAAGCTTTCTTT
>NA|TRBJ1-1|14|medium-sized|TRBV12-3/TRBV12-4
CASRRQERNTEAFF
TGTGCCAGCAGACGACAGGAGAGGAACACTGAAGCTTTCTTT
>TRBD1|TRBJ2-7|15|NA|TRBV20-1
CNAQRQGSVSYEQYF
TGCAATGCTCAAAGACAGGGGTCTGTCTCCTACGAGCAGTACTTC
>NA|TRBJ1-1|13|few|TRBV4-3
CASSQDRRIEAFF
TGCGCCAGCAGCCAAGATCGGCGGATTGAAGCTTTCTTT